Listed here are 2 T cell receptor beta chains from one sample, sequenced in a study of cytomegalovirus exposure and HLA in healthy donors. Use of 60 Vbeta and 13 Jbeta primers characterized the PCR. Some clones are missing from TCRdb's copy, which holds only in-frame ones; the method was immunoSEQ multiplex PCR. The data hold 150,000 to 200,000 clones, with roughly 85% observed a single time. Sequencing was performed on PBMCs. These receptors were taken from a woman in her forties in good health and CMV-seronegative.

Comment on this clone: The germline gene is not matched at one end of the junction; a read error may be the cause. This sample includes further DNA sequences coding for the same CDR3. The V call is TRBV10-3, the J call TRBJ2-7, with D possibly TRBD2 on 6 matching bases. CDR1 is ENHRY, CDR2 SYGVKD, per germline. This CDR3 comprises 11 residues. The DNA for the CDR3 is TGTGCCATCACCGGGGGTAACGAGCAGTACTTT. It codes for CAITGGNEQYF.

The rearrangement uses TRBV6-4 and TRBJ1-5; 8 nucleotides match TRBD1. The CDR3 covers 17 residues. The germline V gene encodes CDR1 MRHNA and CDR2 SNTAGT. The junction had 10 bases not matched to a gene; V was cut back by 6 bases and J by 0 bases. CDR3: CASRRDRSPYSNQPQHF. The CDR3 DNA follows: TGTGCCAGCAGGCGGGACAGGTCTCCCTATAGCAATCAGCCCCAGCATTTT.